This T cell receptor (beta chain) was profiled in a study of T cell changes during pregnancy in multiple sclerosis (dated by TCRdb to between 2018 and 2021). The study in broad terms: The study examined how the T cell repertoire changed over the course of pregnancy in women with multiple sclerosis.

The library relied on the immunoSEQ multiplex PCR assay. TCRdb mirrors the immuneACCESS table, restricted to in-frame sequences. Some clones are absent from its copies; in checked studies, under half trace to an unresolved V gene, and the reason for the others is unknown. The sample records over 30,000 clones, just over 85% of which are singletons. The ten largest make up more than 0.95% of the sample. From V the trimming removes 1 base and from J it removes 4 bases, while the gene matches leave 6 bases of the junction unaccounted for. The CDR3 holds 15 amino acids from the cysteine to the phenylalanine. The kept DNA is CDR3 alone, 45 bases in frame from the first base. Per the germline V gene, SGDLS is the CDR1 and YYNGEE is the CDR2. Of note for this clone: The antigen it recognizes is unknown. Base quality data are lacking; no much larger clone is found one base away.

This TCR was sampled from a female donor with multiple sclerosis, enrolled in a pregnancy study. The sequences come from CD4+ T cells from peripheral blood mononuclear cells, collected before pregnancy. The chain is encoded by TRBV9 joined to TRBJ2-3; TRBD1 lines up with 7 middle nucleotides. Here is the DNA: TGTGCCAGCAGCGTAAACCCAGGGGGTTCAGATACGCAGTATTTT. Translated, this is CASSVNPGGSDTQYF.